This record looks at one T cell receptor (beta chain) sequence and its context. The antigen this receptor binds is unknown. Within one base of it there is no much larger clone, and no base qualities were kept. CDR1 SQVTM and CDR2 ANQGSEA were looked up in the germline V gene. The CDR3 numbers 13 residues from cysteine through phenylalanine. Solely the CDR3 DNA is kept, with 39 bases framed from the first base. The sample is drawn from a study of technical replicates of blood from several donors (dated 2017 in TCRdb). Library generation was performed with the immunoSEQ multiplex PCR assay. TCRdb stores this immuneACCESS table with in-frame sequences only. Part of the clones is absent; in the studies checked, under half of the shortfall reflects unresolved V genes, and no reason is known for the rest. For this sample there are about 61,000 clones; around 97% appear just once. The top ten constitute 0.19% of the sample.

Rearrangement joined TRBV29-1 to TRBJ2-7; possibly the D gene is TRBD1, per 6 matching bases. This TCR was recovered from a human donor in good health. The sample comprised T cells isolated from PBMCs. The DNA sequence reads TGCTCGACCAGGGGACCACCGGACTACGAGCAGTACTTC. Its protein reads: CSTRGPPDYEQYF.